The subject of this entry is one T cell receptor (beta chain). Its antigen remains unidentified. No base qualities exist here, and no much larger clone lies one base off it. The CDR3 regions of human TCRbeta chains were analyzed by immunosequencing. The authors processed their data as follows. Repertoire TCRs were matched against a reference library of SARS-CoV-2-specific TCRs generated with the MIRA antigen-specificity platform. Breadth meant the fraction of unique TCRs that were SARS-CoV-2-associated, whereas depth meant the fraction of total T cells that were SARS-CoV-2-associated. Using the MIRA data, each spike-specific TCR was mapped to the spike region that the TCR reacts to and placed in a CD4 or CD8 class. Log10-transformed breadth and depth values were compared by one-way ANOVA with Sidak's multiple comparisons tests. TCRdb re-hosts the immuneACCESS table, in-frame sequences only. Its copies lack some clones; in the studies checked, an unresolved V gene accounts for under half of them, and the cause for the rest is not known. Clone size and the V and J calls come from that table; the DNA yielded D and trimming. Present in this sample are fewer than 150,000 clones, over 90% of which were seen just once. The ten largest clones capture roughly 1% of the sample.

Sequences LNHDA (CDR1) and SQIVND (CDR2) are obtained from the germline V gene (reference sequence). The CDR3 numbers 16 residues from cysteine through phenylalanine. Only CDR3 DNA is held: 48 bases, read in frame from base 1. V and J are truncated by 1 base and 4 bases respectively, leaving an intervening sequence of 13 bases. The source of the sample is a study of T cell responses to AZD1222 COVID-19 vaccine (dated by TCRdb to about 2021). Study-level background: AZD1222 recipients with second doses at about 4 weeks or about 12 weeks were pooled, because spike-specific TCR depth and breadth did not differ between schedules. Trial participants were enrolled into age subgroups of 18-55, 56-69 and 70-plus years, which contained 148, 28 and 57 TCR-sequenced participants, respectively. A total of 230 to 250 trial participants underwent TCR sequencing, of whom 207 received two doses of AZD1222 and approximately 25 received two doses of the MenACWY control vaccine.

Summary of the overall study and its limitations: Reportedly, almost half of the unique spike-specific TCRs recognized epitopes lying outside the regions that are mutated in the B.1.351 and B.1.1.7 variants. Conclusions about previously exposed vaccinees are limited because only six or seven AZD1222 recipients were SARS-CoV-2 seropositive at baseline. Participants were mostly white British and included more females than males, and it was suggested by the authors that clonal diversity may have been underestimated. Vaccine-associated CD4 TCRs spanned the whole spike protein, with dominant responses in regions 160-218 and 743-854. In the small 56-69-year group, the increase in depth fell short of significance, most likely because of low power. After two AZD1222 doses, both the breadth and the depth of spike-specific TCRs were significantly higher than at day 0 and than in MenACWY recipients. Because no day 14 peak-response samples were available, repertoires were characterized only after the peak T cell response.

The intended sense of this specimen's time point label: baseline before first vaccination. The vaccinee samples were drawn from two UK trials, COV001 and COV002, one of which was a single-blind randomized controlled phase 2/3 trial testing AZD1222 (ChAdOx1 nCoV-19) in healthy adults. Trial participant PBMC samples were collected at day 0 and day 28 after the second dose for TCRbeta chain sequencing. Sequenced material: peripheral blood, taken on day 0 of AZD1222 vaccination. The receptor was isolated from an adult in good health. The rearrangement combines TRBV19 with TRBJ2-2, with no reliable assignment of the D segment. The DNA is as follows: TGTGCCAGTAGTATAGGACGAAGCGTGACCACCGGGGAGCTGTTTTTT. Its coded protein is CASSIGRSVTTGELFF.